This entry lists 21 T cell receptor beta chains sequenced from one sample in a study of blood T cell repertoires in COVID-19. Some clones are missing from TCRdb's copy, which holds only in-frame ones; the method was immunoSEQ multiplex PCR. Of approximately 300,000 clones listed, around 87% are singletons. The sample was peripheral blood. These receptors were collected from a man aged 18 to 29 with active or convalescent COVID-19.

The CDR3 bases are TGTGCCACCAGCAAGGCCAGCGGCTATTACTATGAGCAGTTCTTC. It specifies CATSKASGYYYEQFF. The chain links TRBV15 to TRBJ2-1, with D perhaps matching TRBD2 (5 bases). V was trimmed by 4 bases and J by 8 bases, leaving 18 bases between them. Germline V lookup: CDR1 LNHNV, CDR2 YYDKDF (reference sequence). The CDR3 runs 15 residues.

V is TRBV2 and J is TRBJ1-4; TRBD1 matches 7 bases. Looked up from germline, CDR1 is SNHLY and CDR2 is FYNNEI. The CDR3 totals 14 residues. With 5 bases clipped from V and 5 bases from J, the junction kept 5 bases outside the gene matches. The CDR3 reads CASSRGQLNEKLFF. CDR3 coding DNA: TGTGCCAGCAGTCGGGGACAGTTAAATGAAAAACTGTTTTTT. The full variable domain, its missing parts supplied by reference TRBV2 and TRBJ1-4, is EPEVTQTPSHQVTQMGQEVILRCVPISNHLYFYWYRQILGQKVEFLVSFYNNEISEKSEIFDDQFSVERPDGSNFTLKIRSTKLEDSAMYFCASSRGQLNEKLFFGSGTQLSVL.

V and J are TRBV6-5 and TRBJ1-1; D is possibly TRBD1 (6 bases). The V and J ends lost 0 bases and 4 bases respectively, with 9 bases between them. Germline V gene sequence: CDR1 MNHEY, CDR2 SVGAGI. This CDR3 has 14 residues. The CDR3, as DNA: TGTGCCAGCAGTTACTCGGGGGCAGGCACTGAAGCTTTCTTT. It specifies CASSYSGAGTEAFF.

This chain links TRBV5-6 with TRBJ2-7, with a possible D match to TRBD2 (6 bases). V was shortened by 3 bases and J by 0 bases, with 10 bases between the two germline ends. CDR1 and CDR2 (germline): SGHDT, YYEEEE. The CDR3 is 14 amino acids. CDR3 protein: CASSSGGGSYEQYF. The CDR3 nucleotides are TGTGCCAGCAGCTCTGGGGGAGGCTCCTACGAGCAGTACTTC.

The chain is built from TRBV28 and TRBJ2-7; no clear D. Trimming left V 5 bases short and J 0 bases short, with 11 bases between. The CDR3 extends over 14 amino acids. Germline lookup yields CDR1 MDHEN and CDR2 SYDVKM. CDR3 residues: CASSLGLNSYEQYF. The CDR3 DNA is TGTGCCAGCAGTCTTGGGCTAAACTCCTACGAGCAGTACTTC.

The V call is TRBV6-1, the J call TRBJ2-7; 10 bases match TRBD2. The germline gives CDR1 MNHNS, CDR2 SASEGT. The CDR3 contains 15 residues. Trimming cost V 2 bases and J 4 bases; bases outside gene matches: 5. The CDR3 here is CASSERASGRYEQYF. The CDR3 DNA reads TGTGCCAGCAGTGAACGAGCTAGCGGGAGATACGAGCAGTACTTC.

This chain connects TRBV3-1 (or the pseudogene TRBV3-2) to TRBJ1-2, with 7 bases matching TRBD1. J was trimmed by 4 bases and V by 5 bases; bases with no gene match: 10. The germline V gene has CDR1 LGHDT and CDR2 YNNKEL (reference sequence). There are 15 residues in the CDR3. The CDR3 loop is CASSGGTANLYGYTF. CDR3 coding DNA: TGTGCCAGCAGCGGAGGGACAGCTAACCTCTATGGCTACACCTTC.

The V call is TRBV4-3, the J call TRBJ1-2, with 7 bases matching TRBD1. Germline CDR1 LGHNA, CDR2 YSLEER. J was trimmed by 4 bases and V by 0 bases; bases with no gene match: 8. There are 16 residues in the CDR3. The CDR3 sequence: CASSQDWYRGGYGYTF. The DNA of the CDR3 is TGCGCCAGCAGCCAAGATTGGTACAGGGGTGGCTATGGCTACACCTTC.

This clone was seen only once. The chain carries TRBV4-1 and TRBJ1-6; 7 nucleotides agree with TRBD1. This CDR3 comprises 15 residues. V lost 1 base, J lost 7 bases, and 4 bases stayed unmatched. Germline V gene sequence: CDR1 MGHRA, CDR2 YSYEKL. The CDR3: CASSQGYRGNSPLHF. Here the CDR3 DNA reads TGCGCCAGCAGCCAAGGGTACAGGGGAAATTCACCCCTCCACTTT.

In the case of this clone: Within the sample, other DNA sequences also encode this same CDR3. The rearrangement uses TRBV7-2 and TRBJ2-1; 11 positions match TRBD2. The CDR3 loop spans 15 amino acids. The V gene end was trimmed by 6 bases and the J gene end by 4 bases; junction bases not matched to a gene: 5. Germline values: CDR1 SGHTA, CDR2 FQGNSA. The CDR3 nucleotides are TGTGCCAGCAGTCCCTCTAGCGGGGGGTACAATGAGCAGTTCTTC. It translates to CASSPSSGGYNEQFF.

This clone was observed a single time. J is TRBJ1-1 and V is TRBV27, with TRBD1 as a possible D gene (6 bases). The V and J ends lost 6 bases and 5 bases respectively, with 19 bases between them. CDR1 and CDR2 (germline): MNHEY, SMNVEV (reference sequence). The CDR3 covers 15 residues. The CDR3 DNA is TGTGCCAGCAGCCTCCTCCCGACAGGACAGACTGAAGCTTTCTTT. Protein product: CASSLLPTGQTEAFF.

This chain links TRBV5-4 with TRBJ1-1; D remains ambiguous. Trimming removed 4 bases at V and 0 bases at J, with 22 bases between. This CDR3 comprises 18 residues. CDR1 and CDR2 (germline): SGHNT, YYREEE (reference sequence). The DNA for the CDR3 is TGTGCCAGCAGCGTATCGGGTCGGTCAAAGAAAATGAACACTGAAGCTTTCTTT. Its protein product is CASSVSGRSKKMNTEAFF.

The chain has TRBV5-1 and TRBJ1-6, with 10 bases that match TRBD1. Germline V gene data show CDR1 as SGHRS and CDR2 as YFSETQ. The CDR3 spans 15 residues. V shed 4 bases and J 5 bases; nucleotides not matched to a gene: 3. CDR3 amino acids: CASSRGQGNNSPLHF. In DNA, the CDR3 is TGCGCCAGCAGCCGGGGACAGGGGAATAATTCACCCCTCCACTTT.

The V gene is TRBV5-1, the J gene TRBJ2-7; D gene ambiguous. The CDR3 has 13 residues. The V and J ends lost 2 bases and 4 bases respectively, with 10 bases between them. CDR1 is SGHRS, CDR2 YFSETQ, per germline. The CDR3 here is CASSFDTLYEQYF. The CDR3, as DNA: TGCGCCAGCAGCTTCGACACACTGTACGAGCAGTACTTC. The full variable domain, with the rest looked up from reference TRBV5-1 and TRBJ2-7, is KAGVTQTPRYLIKTRGQQVTLSCSPISGHRSVSWYQQTPGQGLQFLFEYFSETQRNKGNFPGRFSGRQFSNSRSEMNVSTLELGDSALYLCASSFDTLYEQYFGPGTRLTVT.

This clone was counted once. V and J are TRBV19 and TRBJ2-2; 11 nucleotides agree with TRBD1. CDR1 is LNHDA, CDR2 SQIVND, per germline (reference sequence). The CDR3 covers 16 residues. J lost 6 bases, V lost 6 bases, and 9 bases had no gene match. CDR3 bases: TGTGCCAGTAGCCGATACTGGGGACAGGGGGCCGGGGAGCTGTTTTTT. It yields the protein CASSRYWGQGAGELFF.

The rearrangement links TRBV4-3 to TRBJ2-5; 9 bases line up with TRBD2. V gave up 4 bases and J gave up 5 bases; unmatched junction bases: 14. The CDR3 runs 17 residues. The V gene's germline CDR1 is LGHNA and CDR2 YSLEER. The CDR3 is CASSLFLDLAGTETQYF. The CDR3 nucleotides are TGCGCCAGCAGCCTATTTCTGGATCTAGCGGGGACGGAGACCCAGTACTTC.

V gene TRBV27 combines with J gene TRBJ1-2, with D unclear. The CDR3 runs to 15 residues. Trimming pared 5 bases from V and 7 bases from J, leaving 20 bases between. The germline V gene encodes CDR1 MNHEY and CDR2 SMNVEV (reference sequence). CDR3 DNA: TGTGCCAGCAGTCTCGGGGTGGCGTCGGGCTCTGGCTACACCTTC. It yields the protein CASSLGVASGSGYTF.

This chain links TRBV4-1 with TRBJ2-7; TRBD2 matches 10 bases. This CDR3 contains 15 residues. Germline CDR1 MGHRA, CDR2 YSYEKL. V lost 3 bases to trimming and J lost 2 bases; unmatched junction nucleotides: 4. CDR3 in amino acids: CASSQRTSGPYEQYF. The CDR3 nucleotides are TGCGCCAGCAGCCAGAGGACTAGCGGACCCTACGAGCAGTACTTC.

The V gene is TRBV6-2 or TRBV6-3, the J gene TRBJ2-2, with TRBD1 identical over 7 bases. The CDR3 totals 14 residues. Losses at the gene ends were 6 bases for V and 7 bases for J; bases not matched to a gene: 8. Looked up from germline, CDR1 is MNHEY and CDR2 is SVGEGT. CDR3 nucleotides: TGTGCCAGCAGCGACAGGGTTTATGGCGGGGAGCTGTTTTTT. This sequence encodes CASSDRVYGGELFF.

The rearrangement uses TRBV21-1 and TRBJ1-2; the table's D call of TRBD1 was not tested on the DNA. TRBV21-1 is given as a pseudogene. The CDR3 has 16 residues. The CDR3 DNA sequence: TGTGCCAGCAGATCCGCAGGGTTAGGAGCTAACTATGGCTACACCTTC. Amino acid sequence: CASRSAGLGANYGYTF.

The chain has TRBV15 and TRBJ2-7; possible D gene TRBD1, 8 bases. Trimming pared 5 bases from V and 0 bases from J, leaving 14 bases between. Germline assignment: CDR1 LNHNV and CDR2 YYDKDF (reference sequence). The CDR3 is 15 residues long. The chain's CDR3 is CATSLTGGASYEQYF. The CDR3 region has the DNA TGTGCCACCAGCCTTACAGGGGGGGCCTCCTACGAGCAGTACTTC.